This passage covers 6 T cell receptor beta chains from one sample sequenced in a study of a mutant IDH1 vaccine in newly diagnosed glioma. Sequenced by immunoSEQ multiplex PCR; TCRdb stores in-frame clones only, minus some. Seen here are some 80,000 clones, more than 70% observed once, and the top ten hold around 0.73%. The time point here: week 23, last vaccination. Each vaccine dose was 300 ug of mutant IDH1 20-mer peptide, with topical imiquimod. Their specific antigens are unknown. The material was PBMCs, obtained from a glioma patient whose treatment included an IDH1 peptide vaccine. The receptors shown here come from a woman in her forties or fifties with glioma.

The chain is built from TRBV28 and TRBJ2-3; TRBD1 is a possible D gene (7 bases). This CDR3 contains 15 residues. V lost 3 bases and J lost 2, with 12 bases in between. Germline V gives CDR1 MDHEN, CDR2 SYDVKM. The CDR3 nucleotides read TGTGCCAGCAGTTTCCAGGGGGGCGACACAGATACGCAGTATTTT. It is translated as CASSFQGGDTDTQYF.

This clone appeared a single time. This rearrangement joins TRBV19 to TRBJ1-2; D might be TRBD1 (5 bases). V lost 7 bases, J lost 8 bases, and 11 bases lay in between. Germline-derived CDR1 and CDR2 are LNHDA and SQIVND (reference sequence). The length of the CDR3 is 11 residues. The CDR3 bases are TGTGCCAGTACCTCAGGGTGGGGCTACACCTTC. This codes for CASTSGWGYTF.

The rearrangement joins TRBV11-2 to TRBJ2-5; tentatively, D is TRBD1 (5 bases). Deletions cut 1 base from V and 5 bases from J, with 14 bases between. Per germline, CDR1 SGHAT and CDR2 FQNNGV. The CDR3 contains 15 residues. The CDR3 sequence is CASSLGAMGRETQYF. CDR3 in DNA: TGTGCCAGCAGCTTAGGCGCCATGGGGCGGGAGACCCAGTACTTC. Together with reference TRBV11-2 and TRBJ2-5, the CDR3 gives the full variable domain: EAGVAQSPRYKIIEKRQSVAFWCNPISGHATLYWYQQILGQGPKLLIQFQNNGVVDDSQLPKDRFSAERLKGVDSTLKIQPAKLEDSAVYLCASSLGAMGRETQYFGPGTRLLVL.

This chain uses TRBV11-2 with TRBJ2-7; 8 bases agree with TRBD1. CDR1 SGHAT and CDR2 FQNNGV come from the germline V gene. The CDR3 runs to 14 residues. V lost 3 bases and J lost 1; bases outside the gene matches: 2. The CDR3 sequence: CASSFRDRSYEQYF. The CDR3 nucleotides are TGTGCCAGCAGCTTCCGGGACAGGTCCTACGAGCAGTACTTC.

The chain links TRBV4-2 to TRBJ1-6; D possibly corresponds to TRBD1 (6 bases). V was clipped by 1 base and J by 10 bases, with 11 bases between them. The V gene's germline CDR1 is LGHNA and CDR2 YNFKEQ. CDR3 length: 14 amino acids. The CDR3 spells CASSQAQGNSPLHF. CDR3 coding DNA: TGTGCCAGCAGCCAAGCACAGGGAAACTCACCCCTCCACTTT.

The V and J genes are TRBV9 and TRBJ2-7; 9 positions agree with TRBD2. Germline V lookup: CDR1 SGDLS, CDR2 YYNGEE. The V gene end was trimmed by 4 bases and the J gene end by 4 bases; junction bases not matched to a gene: 9. CDR3 length equals 15 residues. CDR3 nucleotide sequence: TGTGCCAGCAGCCCCGTAGCGGGAGAAGTTTACGAGCAGTACTTC. Translated, it gives CASSPVAGEVYEQYF.